This T cell receptor beta chain was recovered during a study of blood T cell repertoires in COVID-19. Germline V gives CDR1 SGHRS, CDR2 YFSETQ. CDR3 size: 17 residues. J gave up 9 bases and V 1 base, and 10 bases lay outside the gene matches. Using immunoSEQ multiplex PCR, the repertoire was profiled, and TCRdb retains in-frame clones only, with some absent. The sample comprises some 350,000 clones, roughly 87% of which are singletons, and under 3% rests with the top ten. This rearrangement joins TRBV5-1 to TRBJ2-1; 13 nucleotides align to TRBD2. This TCR was recovered from a woman aged 25 to 39 who had recovered from COVID-19. The sequenced sample was PBMCs or T cells enriched from blood (not recorded which). CDR3 DNA sequence: TGCGCCAGCAGCTTGTGGGGACTAGCGGGGACTCTGGGTGAGCAGTTCTTC. The encoded protein is CASSLWGLAGTLGEQFF.